This T cell receptor (beta chain) comes out of a study of PD-1 blockade in classical Hodgkin lymphoma. The study, taken as a whole, reports: Nivolumab initiation under 1 year post-ASCT meant exclusion.

Every patient was affected by relapse after autologous stem cell transplantation, while exposure to brentuximab vedotin was not uniform. Details on this clone: As yet, its antigen is unknown.

Trimming took 4 bases from V and 2 from J; bases not matched to a gene: 1. The CDR3 length is 13 residues. Germline V gene sequence: CDR1 SGHDN, CDR2 FVKESK. Generated by immunoSEQ multiplex PCR, the TCRdb table keeps only in-frame clones and is missing some. Of about 97,000 clones listed, roughly 84% are singletons. The chain combines TRBV14 with TRBJ1-2; 7 nucleotides line up with TRBD1. This TCR was sampled from a human donor with classical Hodgkin lymphoma. The input for sequencing was peripheral blood mononuclear cells (PBMCs), taken at baseline. CDR3 in amino acids: CASSPGQNYGYTF. Here the CDR3 DNA reads TGTGCCAGCAGCCCGGGACAGAACTATGGCTACACCTTC.